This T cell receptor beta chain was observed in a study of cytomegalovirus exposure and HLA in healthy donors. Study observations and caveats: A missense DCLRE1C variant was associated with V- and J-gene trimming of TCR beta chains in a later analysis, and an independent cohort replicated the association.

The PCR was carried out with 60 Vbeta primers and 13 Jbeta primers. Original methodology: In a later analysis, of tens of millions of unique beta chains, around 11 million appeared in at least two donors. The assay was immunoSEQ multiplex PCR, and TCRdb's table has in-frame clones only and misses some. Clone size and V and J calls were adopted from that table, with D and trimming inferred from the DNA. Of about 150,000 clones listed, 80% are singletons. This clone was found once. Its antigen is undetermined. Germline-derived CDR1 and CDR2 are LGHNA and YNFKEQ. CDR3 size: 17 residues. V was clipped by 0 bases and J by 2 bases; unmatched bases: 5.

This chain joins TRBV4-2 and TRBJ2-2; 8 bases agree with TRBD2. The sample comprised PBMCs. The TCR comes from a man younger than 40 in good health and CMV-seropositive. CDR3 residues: CASSQENSGVNTGELFF. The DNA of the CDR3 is TGTGCCAGCAGCCAAGAAAATAGCGGGGTCAACACCGGGGAGCTGTTTTTT.